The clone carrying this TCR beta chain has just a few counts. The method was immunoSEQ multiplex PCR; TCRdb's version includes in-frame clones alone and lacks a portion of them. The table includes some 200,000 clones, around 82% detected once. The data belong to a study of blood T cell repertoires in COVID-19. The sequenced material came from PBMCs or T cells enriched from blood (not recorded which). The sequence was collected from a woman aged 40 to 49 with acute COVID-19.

The CDR3 reads CASSRAGLAYEQYF. In DNA, the CDR3 is TGTGCCAGCTCACGGGCGGGACTAGCATACGAGCAGTACTTC. V gene TRBV18 combines with J gene TRBJ2-7, with TRBD2 matching over 9 bases. The CDR3 contains 14 residues. The germline gives CDR1 KGHSH, CDR2 LQKENI. Unmatched junction bases numbered 5, after V lost 4 bases and J lost 4 bases. The full variable domain, with the rest looked up from reference TRBV18 and TRBJ2-7, is NAGVMQNPRHLVRRRGQEARLRCSPMKGHSHVYWYRQLPEEGLKFMVYLQKENIIDESGMPKERFSAEFPKEGPSILRIQQVVRGDSAAYFCASSRAGLAYEQYFGPGTRLTVT.